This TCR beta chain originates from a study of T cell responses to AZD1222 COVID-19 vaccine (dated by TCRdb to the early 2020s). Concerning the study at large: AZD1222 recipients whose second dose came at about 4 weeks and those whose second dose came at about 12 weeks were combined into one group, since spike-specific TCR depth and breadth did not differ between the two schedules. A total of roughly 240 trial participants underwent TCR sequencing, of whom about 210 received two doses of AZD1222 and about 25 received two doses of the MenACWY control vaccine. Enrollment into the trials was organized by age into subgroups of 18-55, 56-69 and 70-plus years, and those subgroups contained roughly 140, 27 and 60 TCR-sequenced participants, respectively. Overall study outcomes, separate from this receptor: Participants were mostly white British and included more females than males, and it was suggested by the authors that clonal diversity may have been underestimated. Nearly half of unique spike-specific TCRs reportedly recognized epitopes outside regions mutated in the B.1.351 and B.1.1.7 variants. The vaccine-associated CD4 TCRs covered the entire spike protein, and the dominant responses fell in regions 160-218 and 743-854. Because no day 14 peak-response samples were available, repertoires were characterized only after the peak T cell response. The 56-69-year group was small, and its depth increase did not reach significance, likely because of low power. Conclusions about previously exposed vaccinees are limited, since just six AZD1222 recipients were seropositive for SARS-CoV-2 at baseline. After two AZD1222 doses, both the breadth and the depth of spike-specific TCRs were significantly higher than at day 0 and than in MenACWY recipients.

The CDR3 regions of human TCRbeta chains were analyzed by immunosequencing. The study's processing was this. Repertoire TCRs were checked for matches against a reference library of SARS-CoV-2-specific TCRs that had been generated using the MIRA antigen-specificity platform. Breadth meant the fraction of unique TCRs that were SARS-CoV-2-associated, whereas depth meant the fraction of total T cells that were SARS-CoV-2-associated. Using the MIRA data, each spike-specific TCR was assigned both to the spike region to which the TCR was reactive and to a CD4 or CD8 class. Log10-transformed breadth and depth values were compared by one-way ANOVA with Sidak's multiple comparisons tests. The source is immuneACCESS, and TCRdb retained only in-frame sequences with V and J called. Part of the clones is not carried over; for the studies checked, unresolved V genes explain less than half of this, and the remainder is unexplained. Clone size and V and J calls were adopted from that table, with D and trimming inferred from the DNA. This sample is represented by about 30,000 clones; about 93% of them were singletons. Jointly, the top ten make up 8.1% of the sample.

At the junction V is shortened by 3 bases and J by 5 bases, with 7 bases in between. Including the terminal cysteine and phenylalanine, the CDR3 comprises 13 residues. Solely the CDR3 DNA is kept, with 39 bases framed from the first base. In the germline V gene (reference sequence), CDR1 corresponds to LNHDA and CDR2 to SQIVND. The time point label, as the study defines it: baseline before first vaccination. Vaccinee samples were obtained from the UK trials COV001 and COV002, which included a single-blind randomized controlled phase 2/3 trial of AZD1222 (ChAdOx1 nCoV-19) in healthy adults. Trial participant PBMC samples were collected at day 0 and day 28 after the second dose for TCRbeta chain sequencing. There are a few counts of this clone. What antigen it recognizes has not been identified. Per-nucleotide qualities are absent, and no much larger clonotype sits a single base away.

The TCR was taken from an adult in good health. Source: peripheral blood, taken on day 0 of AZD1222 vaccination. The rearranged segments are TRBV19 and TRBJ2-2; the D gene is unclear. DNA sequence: TGTGCCAGTAGTATTACGGAGACCGGGGAGCTGTTTTTT. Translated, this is CASSITETGELFF.